One and the same sample provided the 5 T cell receptor beta chains below, sequenced in a study of blood T cell repertoires in COVID-19. The data were produced by immunoSEQ multiplex PCR, yet TCRdb's version contains in-frame clones alone and is incomplete. Among tens of thousands of clones listed, roughly 89% were seen once. Sequencing was performed on peripheral blood. Receptors originate from a man aged 60-69 years with acute or convalescent COVID-19.

In its sample, this clone was seen once. The V gene is TRBV11-1, the J gene TRBJ1-6; D uncertain. The CDR3 sequence is 16 residues long. CDR1 is SGHAT, CDR2 FQDESV, per germline (reference sequence). Trimming removed 0 bases at V and 8 bases at J, with 14 bases between. The CDR3 spells CASSLAGQERHSPLHF. As DNA, the CDR3 is TGTGCCAGCAGCTTAGCCGGTCAGGAAAGGCATTCACCCCTCCACTTT.

The chain couples TRBV30 to TRBJ1-1, with 7 bases fitting TRBD1. Germline loops: CDR1 GTSNPN, CDR2 SVGIG (reference sequence). The junction had 4 bases not matched to a gene; V was cut back by 2 bases and J by 4 bases. The CDR3 covers 13 residues. CDR3 coding DNA: TGTGCCTGGAGTCTCTCAGGGGGCACTGAAGCTTTCTTT. Amino acid sequence: CAWSLSGGTEAFF.

This chain joins TRBV27 and TRBJ2-7; 9 nucleotides line up with TRBD1. Germline values: CDR1 MNHEY, CDR2 SMNVEV (reference sequence). The CDR3 length is 15 residues. With 6 bases clipped from V and 2 bases from J, the junction kept 8 bases outside the gene matches. The chain's CDR3 is CASRNDRGLTYEQYF. The CDR3 DNA is TGTGCCAGCAGAAATGACAGGGGGTTAACCTACGAGCAGTACTTC.

This chain uses TRBV5-5 with TRBJ2-7; 9 nucleotides agree with TRBD1. Germline CDR1 and CDR2: SGHKS and YYEKEE (reference sequence). This CDR3 is 14 amino acids long. With V trimmed by 4 bases and J by 6 bases, 8 bases remained unmatched. For the CDR3, the DNA is TGTGCCAGCAGCCCTGAACAGGGGGCGGGCGAGCAGTACTTC. Amino acid sequence: CASSPEQGAGEQYF.

The V call is TRBV11-2, the J call TRBJ2-6; no clear D. V gave up 5 bases and J gave up 4 bases, with 15 bases separating them. The V gene's germline CDR1 is SGHAT and CDR2 FQNNGV. This CDR3 contains 16 residues. CDR3 sequence (DNA): TGTGCCAGCAGCCAAAGTACAACCGGGGGGGCCAACGTCCTGACTTTC. It specifies CASSQSTTGGANVLTF.